This record concerns one TCR beta chain sequence. This record belongs to a study of blood T cell repertoires in COVID-19. Across the whole study: The origin of the acute and convalescent COVID-19 samples was the United States, Italy and Spain.

Sequenced by immunoSEQ multiplex PCR; TCRdb stores in-frame clones only, minus some. Of about 210,000 clones detected, almost 85% appear once; the ten largest clones hold around 12%. Germline V lookup: CDR1 WNHNN, CDR2 SYGVQD (reference sequence). The CDR3 is 14 amino acids. V lost 3 bases and J lost 2, with 8 bases in between. The TCR originated in a woman aged 40 to 50 with acute or convalescent COVID-19. The sample taken for sequencing was peripheral blood. The V gene is TRBV10-1, the J gene TRBJ2-1; maybe TRBD2 (5 bases). CDR3 coding DNA: TGCGCCAGCAGTGAACCTAGCCCCTACAATGAGCAGTTCTTC. Protein product: CASSEPSPYNEQFF.